Listed here are 32 T cell receptor beta chains from one sample, sequenced in a study of blood T cell repertoires in COVID-19. Repertoires were generated with immunoSEQ multiplex PCR, while TCRdb's copy carries only in-frame clones and drops some. The sample has 100,000 to 150,000 clones; 79% are singletons. Sequenced material: peripheral blood. These receptors all stem from a man aged 40-49 years with active or convalescent COVID-19.

The gene calls are TRBV7-9 and TRBJ2-7, with a weak D call TRBD1 (6 bases). Trimming pared 3 bases from V and 1 base from J, leaving 10 bases between. The germline CDR1 and CDR2 sequences are SEHNR and FQNEAQ (reference sequence). CDR3 length: 14 amino acids. This chain's CDR3 is CASSFPTGSYEQYF. The CDR3 DNA is TGTGCCAGCAGCTTCCCGACAGGATCCTACGAGCAGTACTTC.

This clone was detected a few times. The genes are TRBV11-3 and TRBJ1-6; TRBD1 agrees at 10 bases. The CDR3 length is 15 residues. V was clipped by 5 bases and J by 10 bases; unmatched bases: 8. Germline CDR1 and CDR2: SGHNT and YENEEA. CDR3 coding DNA: TGTGCCAGCAGCAGGGACAGGGGAGCCTCGTCACCCCTCCACTTT. Translated, it gives CASSRDRGASSPLHF.

The chain recombines TRBV4-2 with TRBJ1-4, with 8 bases identical to TRBD1. J lost 8 bases, V lost 3 bases, and 11 bases had no gene match. The CDR3 loop spans 16 amino acids. Germline V gives CDR1 LGHNA, CDR2 YNFKEQ. CDR3 in amino acids: CASSQVGQGGKEKLFF. CDR3 bases: TGTGCCAGCAGCCAGGTCGGACAGGGAGGAAAAGAAAAACTGTTTTTT.

The J gene is TRBJ1-4, the V gene TRBV9; D is unclear. There are 15 residues in the CDR3. V was trimmed by 3 bases and J by 0 bases, leaving 9 bases between them. Germline CDR1 SGDLS, CDR2 YYNGEE. The CDR3 nucleotides read TGTGCCAGCAGCGCGGAGGGCTCAACTAATGAAAAACTGTTTTTT. Its protein product is CASSAEGSTNEKLFF.

This chain links TRBV5-1 with TRBJ2-2, with D possibly TRBD1 on 5 matching bases. V was shortened by 4 bases and J by 6 bases, with 10 bases between the two germline ends. The CDR3 sequence is 13 residues long. CDR1 and CDR2 from the germline V gene are SGHRS and YFSETQ. The CDR3 is CASSHQGPGELFF. The CDR3 nucleotides are TGCGCCAGCAGCCATCAGGGCCCCGGGGAGCTGTTTTTT.

This clone was counted only a few times. V usage is TRBV18 and J usage is TRBJ1-4, with a possible D match to TRBD1 (5 bases). Germline loops: CDR1 KGHSH, CDR2 LQKENI. There are 14 residues in the CDR3. Deletions cut 3 bases from V and 7 bases from J, with 12 bases between. CDR3 sequence (DNA): TGTGCCAGCTCACCCGGGACTGTCGTTGAAAAACTGTTTTTT. Its protein is CASSPGTVVEKLFF. Variable domain in full (rest from reference TRBV18 and TRBJ1-4): NAGVMQNPRHLVRRRGQEARLRCSPMKGHSHVYWYRQLPEEGLKFMVYLQKENIIDESGMPKERFSAEFPKEGPSILRIQQVVRGDSAAYFCASSPGTVVEKLFFGSGTQLSVL.

A word on this clone: Other DNA sequences in the sample encode the same CDR3. The chain joins TRBV12-3 or TRBV12-4 to TRBJ1-2; 9 bases are a match to TRBD1. Trimming cost V 3 bases and J 5 bases; bases outside gene matches: 1. This CDR3 has 13 residues. CDR3 region: CASSLDRGYGYTF. CDR3 coding DNA: TGTGCCAGCAGTTTGGACAGGGGTTATGGCTACACCTTC.

The rearrangement links TRBV6-5 to TRBJ1-4; 8 bases align to TRBD1. CDR3 length equals 14 residues. The V and J ends lost 2 bases and 10 bases, in that order; junction bases with no gene match: 6. From germline, CDR1 is MNHEY and CDR2 SVGAGI. For the CDR3, the DNA is TGTGCCAGCAGTTACGTCTCAGGGGGCTCAAAACTGTTTTTT. Residues: CASSYVSGGSKLFF.

This clone has a handful of counts. This chain connects TRBV14 to TRBJ1-6; 8 nucleotides match TRBD1. The germline V gene has CDR1 SGHDN and CDR2 FVKESK. With V trimmed by 3 bases and J by 9 bases, 7 bases remained unmatched. The CDR3 runs 15 residues. The CDR3 here is CASSQSRDRSSPLHF. The CDR3 nucleotides read TGTGCCAGCAGCCAGTCCCGGGACAGGTCTTCACCCCTCCACTTT.

This clone was seen more than once but under ten times. This chain uses TRBV4-3 with TRBJ1-2, with a possible D match to TRBD1 (5 bases). Between the trimmed V and J ends, which lost 3 bases and 8 bases, there was a span of 7 bases. Per germline, CDR1 LGHNA and CDR2 YSLEER. CDR3 length equals 11 residues. CDR3: CASSHTGGYTF. CDR3 in DNA: TGCGCCAGCAGCCACACAGGCGGCTACACCTTC.

This chain uses TRBV5-1 with TRBJ2-7, with 12 bases identical to TRBD1. The CDR3 covers 15 residues. Trimming removed 3 bases from V and 2 bases from J; junction bases left unmatched: 3. Per the germline V gene, CDR1 is SGHRS and CDR2 is YFSETQ. CDR3 sequence (DNA): TGCGCCAGCAGCTCGGGACAGGGGGCCGCCTACGAGCAGTACTTC. As protein: CASSSGQGAAYEQYF. Full variable domain (remainder filled in from reference TRBV5-1 and TRBJ2-7): KAGVTQTPRYLIKTRGQQVTLSCSPISGHRSVSWYQQTPGQGLQFLFEYFSETQRNKGNFPGRFSGRQFSNSRSEMNVSTLELGDSALYLCASSSGQGAAYEQYFGPGTRLTVT.

This clone was seen a single time. The chain carries TRBV7-4 and TRBJ2-1, with D possibly matching TRBD2 (5 bases). Germline CDR1 is SGHVT and CDR2 is SQSDAQ. V was clipped by 7 bases and J by 2 bases, with 21 bases between them. The CDR3 is made up of 17 amino acids. The CDR3 loop is CASTLSNPTRTYNEQFF. Here the CDR3 DNA reads TGTGCCAGCACCCTCTCCAACCCCACTAGGACCTACAATGAGCAGTTCTTC. The entire variable domain, with the rest obtained from reference TRBV7-4 and TRBJ2-1, is as follows: GAGVSQSPRYKVAKRGRDVALRCDSISGHVTLYWYRQTLGQGSEVLTYSQSDAQRDKSGRPSGRFSAERPERSVSTLKIQRTEQGDSAVYLCASTLSNPTRTYNEQFFGPGTRLTVL.

This rearrangement joins TRBV6-1 to TRBJ1-5; D perhaps matches TRBD1 (5 bases). This CDR3 is built from 15 residues. V was shortened by 0 bases and J by 13 bases, with 19 bases between the two germline ends. The germline CDR1 and CDR2 sequences are MNHNS and SASEGT. CDR3 coding DNA: TGTGCCAGCAGTGAAGCGGGGCCGAGCGGGGCAGCTCAGCATTTT. It translates to CASSEAGPSGAAQHF.

J is TRBJ2-7 and V is TRBV27; a weak D match, TRBD2 (5 bases). Germline V gives CDR1 MNHEY, CDR2 SMNVEV (reference sequence). CDR3 length: 14 amino acids. Trimming left V 6 bases short and J 0 bases short, with 12 bases between. The CDR3 coding sequence is TGTGCCAGCAGGAAACTAGAAACCTCCTACGAGCAGTACTTC. As protein: CASRKLETSYEQYF.

This clone showed up just a few times. The J gene is TRBJ2-7, the V gene TRBV2, with 7 bases that match TRBD1. V gave up 4 bases and J gave up 2 bases; unmatched junction bases: 5. The CDR3 consists of 14 residues. The V gene's germline CDR1 is SNHLY and CDR2 FYNNEI. This CDR3 reads CASSVSGGAYEQYF. CDR3 nucleotide sequence: TGTGCCAGCAGTGTTTCAGGGGGAGCCTACGAGCAGTACTTC.

The chain combines TRBV2 with TRBJ2-5; D unclear. The CDR3 runs to 13 residues. Trimming left V 3 bases short and J 7 bases short, with 12 bases between. Germline V lookup: CDR1 SNHLY, CDR2 FYNNEI. Here the CDR3 reads CASSEGDGLTQYF. CDR3 in DNA: TGTGCCAGCAGTGAGGGCGACGGCCTGACCCAGTACTTC.

The CDR3, as DNA: TGTGCCAGCAGTTACTCGAGGCGAGGCCACCAATACGAGCAGTACTTC. It translates to CASSYSRRGHQYEQYF. The chain uses TRBV6-5 and TRBJ2-7; D is unclear. Germline CDR1 MNHEY, CDR2 SVGAGI. The CDR3 is 16 amino acids. V was pared by 0 bases and J by 4 bases, with 16 bases between.

The chain carries TRBV29-1 and TRBJ2-5; TRBD2 matches 12 bases. Losses at the gene ends were 2 bases for V and 7 bases for J; bases not matched to a gene: 8. There are 15 residues in the CDR3. Germline V gives CDR1 SQVTM, CDR2 ANQGSEA. The CDR3 loop is CSVELAGGPYRTQYF. CDR3 nucleotide sequence: TGCAGCGTTGAACTAGCGGGAGGGCCTTATCGGACCCAGTACTTC.

This clone was detected ten times or more. The V call is TRBV6-4, the J call TRBJ1-4, with D unclear. The V and J ends lost 7 bases and 7 bases respectively, with 25 bases between them. The germline V gene has CDR1 MRHNA and CDR2 SNTAGT. CDR3 size: 17 residues. CDR3 nucleotide sequence: TGTGCCAGCAATACTACACGGGTTAGGCCCCTAGCTGAAAAACTGTTTTTT. Amino acids: CASNTTRVRPLAEKLFF.

This chain uses TRBV2 with TRBJ2-7; TRBD1 might be the D (6 bases). The germline V and J ends were trimmed by 6 bases and 3 bases, with 6 bases remaining between them. The CDR3 contains 11 residues. The germline CDR1 and CDR2 sequences are SNHLY and FYNNEI. The CDR3 here is CASSRGYEQYF. DNA of the CDR3: TGTGCCAGCAGCAGGGGCTACGAGCAGTACTTC.

The chain carries TRBV29-1 and TRBJ2-7; a weak D match, TRBD1 (5 bases). CDR1 SQVTM and CDR2 ANQGSEA come from the germline V gene. The V gene lost 1 base and the J gene lost 0 bases, with 13 bases spanning the gap. This CDR3 comprises 15 residues. The CDR3 DNA follows: TGCAGCGTTGAAGGGGTACAGGAGAGCTCCTACGAGCAGTACTTC. Its translation: CSVEGVQESSYEQYF.

The gene calls are TRBV5-1 and TRBJ2-1; TRBD2 aligns across 13 bases. CDR1 and CDR2 from the germline V gene are SGHRS and YFSETQ. After removal of 4 bases from V and 10 bases from J, the junction contained 11 bases not matched to a gene. The CDR3 has 16 amino acids. The CDR3 loop reads CASSVGLAGELSEQFF. Written as DNA, the CDR3 is TGCGCCAGCAGCGTCGGACTAGCGGGAGAACTATCCGAGCAGTTCTTC.

This sequence joins TRBV2 and TRBJ1-4, with 8 bases fitting TRBD1. Losses at the gene ends were 5 bases for V and 7 bases for J; bases not matched to a gene: 9. The CDR3 spans 15 residues. CDR1 is SNHLY, CDR2 FYNNEI, per germline. CDR3 in DNA: TGTGCCAGCAGTTCTCAGGGGGCGCGGGGTGAAAAACTGTTTTTT. This encodes CASSSQGARGEKLFF.

The CDR3 DNA is TGCGCCAGCAGCTTTGGGACAGCGAACACTGAAGCTTTCTTT. Its translation: CASSFGTANTEAFF. This chain links TRBV5-1 with TRBJ1-1, with 7 bases identical to TRBD1. This CDR3 comprises 14 residues. Germline CDR1 and CDR2: SGHRS and YFSETQ. V shed 2 bases, J shed 1 base, and the junction held 2 bases outside the gene matches.

The V call is TRBV5-1, the J call TRBJ1-2; no clear D gene. This CDR3 comprises 13 residues. The germline V gene encodes CDR1 SGHRS and CDR2 YFSETQ. The V end was cut by 4 bases, the J end by 0 bases, with 7 bases between. CDR3 sequence reads: CASSGSANYGYTF. The CDR3 bases are TGCGCCAGCAGCGGGAGTGCTAACTATGGCTACACCTTC.

The chain uses TRBV6-5 and TRBJ2-7; D perhaps matches TRBD1 (5 bases). The CDR3 covers 15 residues. Germline assignment: CDR1 MNHEY and CDR2 SVGAGI. Trimming left V 5 bases short and J 7 bases short, with 21 bases between. DNA for the CDR3: TGTGCCAGCAGTACCCCAGGTAGGGGCGCCAGGGAGCAGTACTTC. It codes for CASSTPGRGAREQYF.

CDR3: CASSFTENTEAFF. The CDR3 nucleotides are TGTGCCAGCAGCTTCACAGAGAACACTGAAGCTTTCTTT. V gene TRBV7-3 combines with J gene TRBJ1-1; D gene ambiguous. The CDR3 covers 13 residues. Germline CDR1 and CDR2: SGHTA and FQGTGA. Trimming pared 3 bases from V and 1 base from J, leaving 6 bases between.

The chain joins TRBV28 to TRBJ2-1; D might be TRBD2 (6 bases). Germline CDR1 reads MDHEN; CDR2 reads SYDVKM. The CDR3 runs 14 residues. V lost 5 bases to trimming and J lost 5 bases, with 13 bases between them. CDR3 loop: CASSLYGGDNEQFF. The CDR3 DNA reads as TGTGCCAGCAGTCTTTACGGAGGGGACAATGAGCAGTTCTTC.

This clone was recorded only once. This sequence joins TRBV12-5 and TRBJ1-6; maybe TRBD1 (6 bases). The CDR3 has 14 amino acids. The germline V gene has CDR1 LGHNT and CDR2 FRNRAP. The V end lost 4 bases, the J end lost 11 bases, and 15 bases lay between the germline ends. CDR3: CASGSSTGLAPLHF. Here the CDR3 DNA reads TGTGCTAGTGGTTCTTCCACAGGGTTGGCACCCCTCCACTTT.

The chain couples TRBV6-1 to TRBJ2-3; 7 nucleotides line up with TRBD2. CDR1 and CDR2 (germline): MNHNS, SASEGT. The CDR3 runs to 15 residues. The V gene end was trimmed by 1 base and the J gene end by 2 bases; junction bases not matched to a gene: 3. The CDR3 is CASSEGLADTDTQYF. Here the CDR3 DNA reads TGTGCCAGCAGTGAAGGACTAGCAGACACAGATACGCAGTATTTT.

The chain recombines TRBV6-6 with TRBJ2-7; 7 bases agree with TRBD2. This CDR3 comprises 15 residues. The V gene's germline CDR1 is MNHNY and CDR2 SVGAGI (reference sequence). V lost 7 bases to trimming and J lost 1 base; unmatched junction nucleotides: 10. CDR3 amino acids: CASTSAWGGSYEQYF. The CDR3, as DNA: TGTGCCAGCACGTCCGCGTGGGGGGGATCCTACGAGCAGTACTTC.

The gene calls are TRBV4-3 and TRBJ2-1; a weak D match, TRBD1 (6 bases). Per the germline V gene, CDR1 is LGHNA and CDR2 is YSLEER. Trimming shortened V by 1 base and J by 8 bases, and 12 bases separated the two germline ends. The CDR3 has 14 amino acids. CDR3 DNA sequence: TGCGCCAGCAGCCAAGGAGGAAAGGGGGATGAGCAGTTCTTC. Amino acids: CASSQGGKGDEQFF.